The 10 T cell receptor beta chains in this list originate from one sample, sequenced in a study of T cells in Graves' hyperthyroidism and ophthalmopathy. RNA transcripts yielded amplified TCR beta CDR3 regions. Primed by the HTBI set, a first-round RT-PCR was run on the TCR CDR3. MiXCR was run by TCRdb on the multiplex PCR reads, yielding one entry per CDR3 protein. Of some 500,000 distinct CDR3 sequences listed, roughly 14% are singletons. The source material was blood. These receptors were obtained from a young woman with Graves' hyperthyroidism.

This clonotype was found many times. The gene calls are TRBV14 and TRBJ2-7, with a weak D call TRBD2 (6 bases). Germline lookup yields CDR1 SGHDN and CDR2 FVKESK. Trimming took off 1 base at V and 0 bases at J, with 10 bases between the two ends. The CDR3 runs to 15 residues. This CDR3 is CASSQGLGPSYEQYF. The CDR3 DNA is TGTGCCAGCAGCCAAGGACTAGGGCCCTCCTACGAGCAGTACTTC.

This clonotype was seen at least ten times. The chain combines TRBV14 with TRBJ1-2, with D uncertain. V lost 5 bases to trimming and J lost 2 bases, with 9 bases between them. Looked up from germline, CDR1 is SGHDN and CDR2 is FVKESK. The CDR3 has 13 residues. The CDR3 DNA reads TGTGCCAGCAGCACGTCCCCGAACTATGGCTACACCTTC. Encoded protein: CASSTSPNYGYTF. The full variable domain, with the rest looked up from reference TRBV14 and TRBJ1-2, is EAGVTQFPSHSVIEKGQTVTLRCDPISGHDNLYWYRRVMGKEIKFLLHFVKESKQDESGMPNNRFLAERTGGTYSTLKVQPAELEDSGVYFCASSTSPNYGYTFGSGTRLTVV.

Ten or more counts support this clonotype. This sequence joins TRBV20-1 and TRBJ2-7; 7 nucleotides align to TRBD2. The CDR3 runs 15 residues. Losses at the gene ends were 0 bases for V and 6 bases for J; bases not matched to a gene: 11. The germline V gene has CDR1 DFQATT and CDR2 SNEGSKA (reference sequence). CDR3 DNA sequence: TGCAGTGCTAGAGATCGTTCTAGCGGTAGTCCCGAGCAGTACTTC. Residues: CSARDRSSGSPEQYF.

This clonotype was counted many times. J is TRBJ2-7 and V is TRBV29-1, with 14 bases matching TRBD2. Germline-derived CDR1 and CDR2 are SQVTM and ANQGSEA. The CDR3 extends over 16 amino acids. The CDR3 sequence is CSVTPGLAGESFEQYV. The CDR3 DNA reads as TGCAGCGTCACCCCGGGACTAGCGGGAGAGTCCTTCGAGCAGTACGTC.

This clonotype was counted only a few times. This chain joins TRBV5-1 and TRBJ1-2; 9 nucleotides match TRBD1. Per the germline V gene, CDR1 is SGHRS and CDR2 is YFSETQ. CDR3 length equals 17 residues. Trimming took 7 bases from V and 4 from J; bases not matched to a gene: 17. The DNA for the CDR3 is TGCGCCAGCCAACCGGGACAGGGTATAATGCGGGGCTATGGCTACACCTTC. Translating gives CASQPGQGIMRGYGYTF.

This clonotype has only a few counts. The germline gene is not matched at one end of the junction; a read error may be the cause. This chain uses TRBV10-3 with TRBJ1-1, with no clear D. Germline-derived CDR1 and CDR2 are ENHRY and SYGVKD. This CDR3 region has 14 residues. For the CDR3, the DNA is TGTGCCATCGGTGAGTCAGTTGAGAACACTGAAGCTTTCTTT. Its translation is CAIGESVENTEAFF.

This clonotype was observed a handful of times. The chain employs TRBV13 and TRBJ2-1, with TRBD2 identical over 7 bases. This CDR3 spans 16 amino acids. Germline CDR1 is PRHDT and CDR2 is FYEKMQ (reference sequence). Unmatched junction bases numbered 4, after V lost 2 bases and J lost 0 bases. The CDR3 region has the DNA TGTGCCAGCAGCTTAATGGTAGCGGGCTCCTACAATGAGCAGTTCTTC. It encodes CASSLMVAGSYNEQFF.

This clonotype was seen ten or more times. The rearrangement uses TRBV5-4 and TRBJ2-1; D might be TRBD1 (6 bases). CDR1 and CDR2 from the germline V gene are SGHNT and YYREEE (reference sequence). V lost 5 bases and J lost 9, with 21 bases in between. The length of the CDR3 is 15 residues. The CDR3: CASRSATTGSGEQFF. In DNA, the CDR3 is TGTGCCAGCAGGTCCGCGACGACAGGTTCCGGTGAGCAGTTCTTC. Combining the CDR3 with reference TRBV5-4 and TRBJ2-1 gives the whole variable domain ETGVTQSPTHLIKTRGQQVTLRCSSQSGHNTVSWYQQALGQGPQFIFQYYREEENGRGNFPPRFSGLQFPNYSSELNVNALELDDSALYLCASRSATTGSGEQFFGPGTRLTVL.

This clonotype was observed at least ten times. The chain uses TRBV6-5 and TRBJ1-3; no clear D. The CDR3 length is 13 residues. V was shortened by 2 bases and J by 0 bases, with 2 bases between the two germline ends. Germline CDR1 is MNHEY and CDR2 is SVGAGI. CDR3 in DNA: TGTGCCAGCAGTTACGGCTCTGGAAACACCATATATTTT. Translating it yields CASSYGSGNTIYF.

Many counts were recorded for this clonotype. This sequence joins TRBV12-3 or TRBV12-4 and TRBJ2-1, with 9 bases identical to TRBD2. J lost 7 bases, V lost 7 bases, and 8 bases had no gene match. The CDR3 totals 14 residues. CDR3 loop: CASISGTSQNEQFF. The CDR3 nucleotides read TGTGCCAGCATATCCGGGACTAGCCAAAATGAGCAGTTCTTC.